The present TCR beta chain was sequenced within a study of vaccination effects on CD4 cells after COVID-19. Study-wide results and caveats: Early post-infection timepoints were missing from the study, which also had few convalescent patients.

Trimming removed 4 bases at V and 4 bases at J, with 2 bases between. The CDR3 totals 11 residues. Germline assignment: CDR1 ENHRY and CDR2 SYGVKD. Antigen-specific CD4+ T cells were expanded with viral peptide pools in the ViraFEST assay before sequencing. After less than 11 days in culture, the CD4+ T cells were isolated. The vaccine given was either BNT162b2 or mRNA-1273, in two doses. Nucleocapsid antibodies were negative in the vaccine recipients, who had never had SARS-CoV-2 infection. On both days 3 and 7, half of the culture medium was replaced with IL-2 medium. This clone was seen only once. Its antigen is not identified. The assay was immunoSEQ multiplex PCR, and TCRdb's table has in-frame clones only and misses some. The sample holds about 24,000 clones, approximately 70% seen once.

This specimen was CD4+ T cells from PBMCs cultured with HCoV-NL63 spike peptides, taken after COVID-19 vaccination. The TCR sequence derives from a human donor who received a COVID-19 vaccine. The chain links TRBV10-3 to TRBJ1-3, with D unresolved. The CDR3 reads CAISGGNTIYF. In nucleotides, the CDR3 is TGTGCCATCAGTGGGGGAAACACCATATATTTT.